This TCR beta chain came from a study of CD8 T cells in ankylosing spondylitis. Overall study results and limits: Peripheral blood samples showed relatively rare disease-linked clones, and these clones were CD8+. Past research had described some motif variants in reactive arthritis synovial fluid and blood.

From the 5' RACE reads, TCRdb called clonotypes with MiXCR, one entry per CDR3 protein. The sample carries 150,000 to 200,000 distinct CDR3 sequences, 10% to 15% recorded once. This clonotype was found once. Antigen unknown. The junction and the germline gene differ at one end; a read error may be behind it. Sequenced material: blood, either unsorted or a sorted T cell fraction (not recorded which). This TCR came from a female donor with ankylosing spondylitis or in good health (not recorded which).

Here the CDR3 reads CASSSQVREHGQYF. The CDR3 coding sequence is TGTGCTAGCAGTTCTCAAGTACGGGAACACGGGCAGTACTTC. This rearrangement joins TRBV12-3 or TRBV12-4 to TRBJ2-7; D is perhaps TRBD2 (5 bases). CDR3 length equals 14 residues.